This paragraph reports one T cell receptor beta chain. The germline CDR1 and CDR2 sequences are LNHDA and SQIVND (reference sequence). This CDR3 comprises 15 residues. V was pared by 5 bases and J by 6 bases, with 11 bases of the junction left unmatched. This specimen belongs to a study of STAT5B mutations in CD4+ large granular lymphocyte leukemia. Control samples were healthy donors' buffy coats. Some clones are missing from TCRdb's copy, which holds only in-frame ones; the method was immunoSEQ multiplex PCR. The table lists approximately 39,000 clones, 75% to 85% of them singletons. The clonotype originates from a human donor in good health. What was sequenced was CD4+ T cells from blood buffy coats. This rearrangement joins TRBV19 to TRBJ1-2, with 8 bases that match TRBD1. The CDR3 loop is CASSPWDRPLNGYTF. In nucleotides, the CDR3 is TGTGCCAGTAGTCCCTGGGACAGGCCCTTGAATGGCTACACCTTC.